This record concerns one T cell receptor (beta chain) sequence. The target antigen is unknown. The assay that was used to sequence DNA from cultured CD4+ T cells was the Oncomine TCR Beta short-read assay. TCRdb reprocessed the PCR reads with MiXCR, giving one entry per CDR3 protein. This table holds roughly 20,000 distinct CDR3 sequences, roughly 50% found once. These data come from a study of vaccination and CD4 T cells after COVID-19. General study points: Within convalescent individuals, 304 out of 307 vaccine-specific clones proved to be spike mono-reactive.

As for treatment: roughly 11-day PBMC culture with coronavirus spike peptide pools or control peptides (ViraFEST assay). The receptor was isolated from a human donor who had recovered from COVID-19. The sample consisted of CD4+ T cells from blood, cultured in vitro.

For the CDR3, the DNA is TGTGCCAGTAGTATTCCGGGGGCACAACAGCCCCAGCATTTT. Its translation: CASSIPGAQQPQHF. The gene calls are TRBV19 and TRBJ1-5; D might be TRBD1 (6 bases). Germline-derived CDR1 and CDR2 are LNHDA and SQIVND (reference sequence). The germline V and J ends were trimmed by 3 bases and 7 bases, with 13 bases remaining between them. The CDR3 is made up of 14 amino acids.